The 26 T cell receptor beta chains below all came from one sample that was sequenced in a study of CXCR3-negative and CXCR3-positive naive CD8 T cells. Through 5' RACE with UMI labels, the TRB cDNA libraries were prepared. TCRdb reworked the 5' RACE reads into one entry per CDR3 protein, no DNA. In total, the table holds approximately 5,700 distinct CDR3 sequences. The antigens these receptors bind are not known. The study's findings and limits: More hydrophobic TRB CDR3s occurred in CXCR3-positive than in CXCR3-negative naive cells.

Sequenced: naive CXCR3+ CD8+ T cells from blood. Subset reported: CD45RO-CCR7+CD27+CD95- naive CD8+ T cells expressing CXCR3 (TNR3+). These receptors came from a human donor in good health. Some clones in this sample may be carry-over from other donors' samples.

The V call is TRBV7-9, the J call TRBJ2-7; without DNA, the TCRdb call of TRBD1 cannot be checked. Germline V gene lookup returns CDR1 SEHNR and CDR2 FQNEAQ (reference sequence). The CDR3 spans 16 residues. The CDR3 here is CASSLDLTGGLGEQYF.

Its frequency marks this clonotype as medium-sized. V usage is TRBV29-1 and J usage is TRBJ2-7. CDR1 is SQVTM and CDR2 is ANQGSEA in the germline V gene. This CDR3 has 13 amino acids. The CDR3 loop reads CSVTRDLIYEQYF.

This clonotype is called medium-sized based on its frequency. This chain connects TRBV12-3 or TRBV12-4 to TRBJ2-2. The CDR3 has 13 residues. CDR3 region: CASSSPWAGELFF.

The V and J genes are TRBV21-1 and TRBJ2-7; TCRdb's assignment of TRBD1 cannot be checked, as there is no DNA. TRBV21-1 is tagged as a pseudogene. This CDR3 has 16 residues. The CDR3 loop is CASSKTTGNSTYEQYF.

The CDR3 is CASSLDREGEKLFF. The chain uses TRBV5-4 and TRBJ1-4. Germline assignment: CDR1 SGHNT and CDR2 YYREEE (reference sequence). The CDR3 consists of 14 residues.

V and J are TRBV10-3 and TRBJ2-3; TCRdb proposes TRBD2, but this gene call is untestable without DNA. The CDR3 has 14 amino acids. CDR1 and CDR2 (germline): ENHRY, SYGVKD. CDR3 sequence: CAIRPSGNTDTQYF.

This clonotype is classed as medium-sized (0.01 to 0.1%) by frequency. The chain recombines TRBV21-1 with TRBJ2-4. TRBV21-1 is a documented pseudogene. The CDR3 has 13 residues. The CDR3 loop is CASSVHAKNIQYF.

This clonotype is classed as medium-sized (0.01 to 0.1%) by frequency. V is TRBV5-1 and J is TRBJ2-7. The CDR3 has 15 amino acids. From germline, CDR1 is SGHRS and CDR2 YFSETQ. CDR3 region: CASSAALRGSWEQYF.

The CDR3 spells CASSQEPGLGDLNEQFF. The chain employs TRBV4-3 and TRBJ2-1; the TCRdb call, TRBD2, lacks DNA for checking. The CDR3 spans 17 residues. CDR1 and CDR2 (germline): LGHNA, YSLEER.

This chain uses TRBV18 with TRBJ2-5. This CDR3 has 14 residues. From germline, CDR1 is KGHSH and CDR2 LQKENI. The CDR3 sequence is CASSPAEIQETQYF.

This clonotype shows up as medium-sized by frequency. CDR3 loop: CASSSLAGQETQYF. This chain joins TRBV7-9 and TRBJ2-5; the D gene TCRdb calls, TRBD2, cannot be checked with no DNA. Germline values: CDR1 SEHNR, CDR2 FQNEAQ (reference sequence). The CDR3 has 14 residues. The full variable domain, its missing parts supplied by reference TRBV7-9 and TRBJ2-5, is DTGVSQNPRHKITKRGQNVTFRCDPISEHNRLYWYRQTLGQGPEFLTYFQNEAQLEKSRLLSDRFSAERPKGSFSTLEIQRTEQGDSAMYLCASSSLAGQETQYFGPGTRLLVL.

In terms of frequency, this clonotype is medium-sized. The chain employs TRBV29-1 and TRBJ1-1; the D call of TRBD1 rests on TCRdb alone, since no DNA is present to check it. Germline V gene sequence: CDR1 SQVTM, CDR2 ANQGSEA. The CDR3 sequence is 14 residues long. The CDR3 loop is CSVTTDRGSTEAFF.

The chain carries TRBV14 and TRBJ1-1. The CDR3 totals 14 residues. Germline V gene lookup returns CDR1 SGHDN and CDR2 FVKESK. This CDR3 reads CASRAWAMNTEAFF.

The chain links TRBV2 to TRBJ2-7. The CDR3 runs 12 residues. Germline lookup yields CDR1 SNHLY and CDR2 FYNNEI. CDR3 in amino acids: CASVGESYEQYF.

This clonotype counts as medium-sized (0.01 to 0.1%) by frequency. The chain uses TRBV6-5 and TRBJ2-7; the TCRdb D gene call, TRBD1, has no DNA to confirm it. The CDR3 consists of 15 residues. From germline, CDR1 is MNHEY and CDR2 SVGAGI. The CDR3 spells CASSLPGTGGYEQYF.

This clonotype registers medium-sized by frequency. V is TRBV20-1 and J is TRBJ2-1; checking the TCRdb D call of TRBD2 is not possible without DNA. The V gene's germline CDR1 is DFQATT and CDR2 SNEGSKA (reference sequence). This CDR3 is 18 amino acids long. CDR3 sequence: CSARKGLAGGIPYNEQFF.

J is TRBJ1-1 and V is TRBV5-1. There are 15 residues in the CDR3. Germline CDR1 SGHRS, CDR2 YFSETQ. CDR3: CASSALPRGDTEAFF.

The V and J genes are TRBV7-9 and TRBJ1-1; the D gene TCRdb calls, TRBD1, cannot be checked with no DNA. The CDR3 extends over 13 amino acids. Per the germline V gene, CDR1 is SEHNR and CDR2 is FQNEAQ (reference sequence). CDR3: CASRQGTNTEAFF.

The gene calls are TRBV4-3 and TRBJ1-1. This CDR3 has 15 amino acids. Germline V gene data show CDR1 as LGHNA and CDR2 as YSLEER. This CDR3 reads CASSQELVMNTEAFF.

Frequency places this clonotype as medium-sized (0.01 to 0.1%). The J gene is TRBJ2-7, the V gene TRBV6-6; TCRdb's assignment of TRBD1 cannot be checked, as there is no DNA. The CDR3 contains 20 residues. Germline CDR1 MNHNY, CDR2 SVGAGI (reference sequence). The CDR3 spells CASSYRFLQGAEYFPYEQYF.

The J gene is TRBJ1-1, the V gene TRBV6-2 or TRBV6-3. Germline CDR1 MNHEY, CDR2 SVGEGT. The CDR3 contains 15 residues. CDR3 in amino acids: CASSTGHDLDTEAFF.

The chain combines TRBV29-1 with TRBJ1-1. The germline V gene encodes CDR1 SQVTM and CDR2 ANQGSEA. The CDR3 has 11 amino acids. CDR3 residues: CSVLLNTEAFF.

Its frequency marks this clonotype as medium-sized. This chain uses TRBV29-1 with TRBJ2-7; TCRdb's assignment of TRBD1 cannot be checked, as there is no DNA. The length of the CDR3 is 14 residues. Germline V lookup: CDR1 SQVTM, CDR2 ANQGSEA. CDR3 in amino acids: CSVEVPTAPGEQYF.

In terms of frequency, this clonotype is medium-sized (0.01 to 0.1%). The rearrangement links TRBV11-2 to TRBJ1-2; the TRBD1 assignment by TCRdb is unverifiable without DNA. The CDR3 is 16 residues long. The germline CDR1 and CDR2 sequences are SGHAT and FQNNGV. The CDR3 sequence is CASSLDSWDRDYGYTF.

The genes are TRBV7-2 and TRBJ2-3; TCRdb selects TRBD1, and the lack of DNA leaves this call unchecked. The germline V gene has CDR1 SGHTA and CDR2 FQGNSA. This CDR3 comprises 15 residues. The CDR3: CASSLFRERTDTQYF.

The chain combines TRBV6-2 or TRBV6-3 with TRBJ1-1; the TCRdb D gene call, TRBD1, has no DNA to confirm it. CDR3 length: 14 amino acids. CDR1 is MNHEY and CDR2 is SVGEGT in the germline V gene. CDR3 residues: CASPGQVWGTEAFF.